This T cell receptor (beta chain) was captured by sequencing in a study of CXCR3-negative and CXCR3-positive naive CD8 T cells. Overall study context: A total of about 140 million TRB reads was generated, with about 1.5 +/- 0.3 million per library.

Germline CDR1 LGHDT, CDR2 YNNKEL (reference sequence). The CDR3 is 14 residues long. Study results and limitations: Naive cells used TRBV-TRBJ genes in much the same way whether CXCR3-negative or CXCR3-positive; memory cells did not. Against CXCR3-negative naive cells, CXCR3-positive naive cells showed more hydrophobic TRB CDR3s. Memory CD8+ T cell repertoires were far less diverse than both naive subsets.

UMI-labeled 5' RACE yielded the TRB cDNA libraries. Each CDR3 protein gets one entry in TCRdb, which reprocessed the 5' RACE reads and gives no DNA. Its table lists around 63,000 distinct CDR3 sequences. About this clonotype: Its antigen remains unknown.

A CD45RO-CCR7+CD27+CD95- profile was what naive CD8+ T cells displayed. The sequencing input was naive CXCR3+ CD8+ T cells from blood. The sample's subset: CD45RO-CCR7+CD27+CD95- naive CD8+ T cells expressing CXCR3 (TNR3+). The gene calls are TRBV3-1 and TRBJ1-1; TCRdb selects TRBD1, and the lack of DNA leaves this call unchecked. This sequence originates from a human donor in good health. Some clones in this sample may be carry-over from other donors' samples. This CDR3 reads CASSHRVLGTEAFF.